The clone carrying this TCR beta chain has ten or more counts. A library of TCRbeta sequences, prepared with unique molecular identifiers, was generated. TCRdb re-called the PCR reads through MiXCR, storing one row per CDR3 protein. The repertoire holds about 610,000 distinct CDR3 sequences, roughly a tenth seen once, with about 4.2% in the top ten. The data derive from a study of T-cell reconstitution after alpha-beta-depleted transplantation in children. The starting material was PBMCs from the stem cell graft donor, obtained from the stem cell graft. This receptor was identified in a human donor who donated a stem cell graft to a child with acute myeloid leukemia.

The DNA for the CDR3 is TGTGCCAGCAGCCTGGGACAGGGGGCTTTCTTT. This gives the protein CASSLGQGAFF. The J gene is TRBJ1-1, the V gene TRBV7-9; 10 bases fit TRBD1. Germline CDR1 is SEHNR and CDR2 is FQNEAQ (reference sequence). CDR3 size: 11 residues. With V trimmed by 5 bases and J by 11 bases, 2 bases remained unmatched.